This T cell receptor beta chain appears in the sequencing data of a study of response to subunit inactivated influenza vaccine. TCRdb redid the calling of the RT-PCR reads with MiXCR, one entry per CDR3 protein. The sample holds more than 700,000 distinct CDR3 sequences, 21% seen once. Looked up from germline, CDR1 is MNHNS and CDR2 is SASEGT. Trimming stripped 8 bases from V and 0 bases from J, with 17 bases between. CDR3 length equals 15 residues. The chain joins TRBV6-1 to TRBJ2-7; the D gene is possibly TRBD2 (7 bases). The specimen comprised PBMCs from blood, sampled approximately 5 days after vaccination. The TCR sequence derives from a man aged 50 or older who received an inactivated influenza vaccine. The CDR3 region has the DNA TGTGCCAGCGGAGGGGGGGTACGGAGCTCCTACGAGCAGTACTTC. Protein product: CASGGGVRSSYEQYF.